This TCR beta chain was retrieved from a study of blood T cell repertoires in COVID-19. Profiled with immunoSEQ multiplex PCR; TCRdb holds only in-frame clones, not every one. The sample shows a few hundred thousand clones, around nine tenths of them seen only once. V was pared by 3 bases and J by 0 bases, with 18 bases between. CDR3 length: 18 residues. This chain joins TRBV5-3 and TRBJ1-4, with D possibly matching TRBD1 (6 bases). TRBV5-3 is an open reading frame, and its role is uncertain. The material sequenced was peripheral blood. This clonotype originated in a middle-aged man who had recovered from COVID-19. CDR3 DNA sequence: TGTGCCAGAAGCTCCGGGGGGGCCGCCTGGGCAACTAATGAAAAACTGTTTTTT. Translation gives CARSSGGAAWATNEKLFF.